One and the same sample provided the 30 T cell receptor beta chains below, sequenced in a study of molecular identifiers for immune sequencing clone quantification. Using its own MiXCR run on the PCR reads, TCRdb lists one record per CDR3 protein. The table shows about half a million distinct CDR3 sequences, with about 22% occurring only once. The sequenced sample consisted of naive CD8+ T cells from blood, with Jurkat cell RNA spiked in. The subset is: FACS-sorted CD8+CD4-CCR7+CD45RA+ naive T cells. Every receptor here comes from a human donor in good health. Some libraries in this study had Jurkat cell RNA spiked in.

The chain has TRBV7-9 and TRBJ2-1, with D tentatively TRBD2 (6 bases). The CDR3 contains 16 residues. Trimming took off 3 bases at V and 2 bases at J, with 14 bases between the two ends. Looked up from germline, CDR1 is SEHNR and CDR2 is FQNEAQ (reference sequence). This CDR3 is CASSFSGRLAYNEQFF. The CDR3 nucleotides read TGTGCCAGCAGCTTCTCGGGCAGACTAGCCTACAATGAGCAGTTCTTC.

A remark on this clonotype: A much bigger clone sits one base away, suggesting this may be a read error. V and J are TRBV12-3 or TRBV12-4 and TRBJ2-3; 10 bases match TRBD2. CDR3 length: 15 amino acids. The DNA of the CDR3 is TGTGCCAGCAGTCCCGCTAGCGGGAGCACAAATACGCAGTATTTT. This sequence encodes CASSPASGSTNTQYF.

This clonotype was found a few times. The CDR3 protein is CASRAGTGSSYNSPLHF. The CDR3, as DNA: TGTGCCAGCAGGGCCGGGACAGGGAGCTCCTATAATTCACCCCTCCACTTT. The rearrangement uses TRBV7-2 and TRBJ1-6; 9 nucleotides line up with TRBD1. Unmatched junction bases numbered 6, after V lost 6 bases and J lost 0 bases. Germline lookup yields CDR1 SGHTA and CDR2 FQGNSA. This CDR3 spans 17 amino acids.

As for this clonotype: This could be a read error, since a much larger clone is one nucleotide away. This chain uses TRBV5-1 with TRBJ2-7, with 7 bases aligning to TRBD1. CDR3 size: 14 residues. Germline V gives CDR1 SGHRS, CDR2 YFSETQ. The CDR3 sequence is CASSAWDSSYGQYF. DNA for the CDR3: TGCGCCAGCAGCGCCTGGGACAGCTCCTACGGGCAGTACTTC.

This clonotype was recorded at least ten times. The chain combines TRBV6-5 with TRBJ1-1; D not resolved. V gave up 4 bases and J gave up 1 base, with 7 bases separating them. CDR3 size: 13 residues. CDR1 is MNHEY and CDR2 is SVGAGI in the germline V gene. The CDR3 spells CASSFSSNTEAFF. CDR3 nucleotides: TGTGCCAGCAGTTTTAGCTCGAACACTGAAGCTTTCTTT.

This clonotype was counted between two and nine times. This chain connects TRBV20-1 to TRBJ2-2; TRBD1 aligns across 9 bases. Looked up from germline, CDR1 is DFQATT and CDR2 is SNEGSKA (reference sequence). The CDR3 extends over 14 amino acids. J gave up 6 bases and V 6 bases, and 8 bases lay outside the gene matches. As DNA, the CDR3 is TGCAGTGCCCTCCCGGGACAGGGTGCCGGGGAGCTGTTTTTT. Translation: CSALPGQGAGELFF.

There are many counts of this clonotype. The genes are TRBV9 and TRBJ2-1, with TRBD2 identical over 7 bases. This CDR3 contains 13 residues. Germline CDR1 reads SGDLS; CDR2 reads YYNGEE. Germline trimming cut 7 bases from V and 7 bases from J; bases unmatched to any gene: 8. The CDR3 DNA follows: TGTGCCAGCGGGAGGGCCGGTAGAAATGAGCAGTTCTTC. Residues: CASGRAGRNEQFF.

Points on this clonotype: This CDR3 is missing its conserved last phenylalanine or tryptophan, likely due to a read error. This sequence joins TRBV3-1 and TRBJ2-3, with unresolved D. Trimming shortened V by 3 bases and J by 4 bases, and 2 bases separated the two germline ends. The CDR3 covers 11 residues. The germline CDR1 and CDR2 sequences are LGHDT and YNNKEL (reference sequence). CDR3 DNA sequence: TGTGCCAGCAGCCATGCAGATACGCAGTATCTT. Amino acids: CASSHADTQYL.

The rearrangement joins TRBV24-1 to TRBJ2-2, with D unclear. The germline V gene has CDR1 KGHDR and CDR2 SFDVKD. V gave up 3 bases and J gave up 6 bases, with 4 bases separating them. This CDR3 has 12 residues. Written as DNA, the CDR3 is TGTGCCACCAGTGATACACCCGGGGAGCTGTTTTTT. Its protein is CATSDTPGELFF.

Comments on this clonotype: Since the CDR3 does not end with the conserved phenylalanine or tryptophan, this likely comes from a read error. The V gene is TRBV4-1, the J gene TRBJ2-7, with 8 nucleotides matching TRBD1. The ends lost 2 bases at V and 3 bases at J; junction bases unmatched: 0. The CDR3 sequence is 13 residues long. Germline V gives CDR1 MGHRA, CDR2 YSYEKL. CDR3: CASSQTGGYEQYL. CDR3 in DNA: TGCGCCAGCAGCCAAACAGGGGGCTACGAGCAGTACCTC.

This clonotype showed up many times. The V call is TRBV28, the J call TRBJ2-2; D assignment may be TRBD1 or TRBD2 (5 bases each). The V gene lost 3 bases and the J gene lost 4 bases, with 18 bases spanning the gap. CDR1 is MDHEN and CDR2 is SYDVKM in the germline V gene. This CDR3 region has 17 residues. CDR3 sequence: CASSLGPRELITGELFF. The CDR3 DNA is TGTGCCAGCAGTTTGGGACCCAGGGAACTAATCACCGGGGAGCTGTTTTTT.

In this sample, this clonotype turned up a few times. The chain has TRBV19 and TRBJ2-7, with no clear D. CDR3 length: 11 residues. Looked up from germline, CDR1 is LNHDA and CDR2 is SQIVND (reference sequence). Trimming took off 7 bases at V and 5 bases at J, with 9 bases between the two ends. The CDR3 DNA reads TGTGCCAGTACCCAAGGTAACGAGCAGTACTTC. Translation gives CASTQGNEQYF. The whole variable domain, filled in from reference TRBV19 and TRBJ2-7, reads DGGITQSPKYLFRKEGQNVTLSCEQNLNHDAMYWYRQDPGQGLRLIYYSQIVNDFQKGDIAEGYSVSREKKESFPLTVTSAQKNPTAFYLCASTQGNEQYFGPGTRLTVT.

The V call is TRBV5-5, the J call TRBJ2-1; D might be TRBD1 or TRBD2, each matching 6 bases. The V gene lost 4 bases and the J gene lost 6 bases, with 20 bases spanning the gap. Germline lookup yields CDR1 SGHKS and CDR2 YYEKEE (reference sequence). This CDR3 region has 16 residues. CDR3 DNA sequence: TGTGCCAGCAGCCCGGGATCGGGGGCCCCCCTCAATGAGCAGTTCTTC. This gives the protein CASSPGSGAPLNEQFF.

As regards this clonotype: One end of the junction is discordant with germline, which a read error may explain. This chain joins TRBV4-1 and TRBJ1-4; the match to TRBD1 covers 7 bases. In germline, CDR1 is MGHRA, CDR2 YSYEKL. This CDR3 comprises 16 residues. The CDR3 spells CASSTQTGATNEELFF. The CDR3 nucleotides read TGCGCCAGCAGCACCCAAACAGGGGCAACTAATGAAGAACTGTTTTTT.

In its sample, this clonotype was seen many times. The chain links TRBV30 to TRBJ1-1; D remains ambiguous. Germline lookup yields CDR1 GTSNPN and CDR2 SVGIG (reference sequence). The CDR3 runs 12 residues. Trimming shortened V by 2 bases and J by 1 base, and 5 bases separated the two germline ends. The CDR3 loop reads CAWSYKNTEAFF. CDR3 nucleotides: TGTGCCTGGAGTTACAAGAACACTGAAGCTTTCTTT.

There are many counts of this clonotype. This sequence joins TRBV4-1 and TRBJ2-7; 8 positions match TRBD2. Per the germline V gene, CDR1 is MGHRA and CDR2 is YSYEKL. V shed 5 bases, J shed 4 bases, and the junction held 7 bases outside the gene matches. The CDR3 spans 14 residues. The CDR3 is CASSYRIAGYEQYF. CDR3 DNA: TGCGCCAGCAGCTACCGGATAGCGGGGTACGAGCAGTACTTC.

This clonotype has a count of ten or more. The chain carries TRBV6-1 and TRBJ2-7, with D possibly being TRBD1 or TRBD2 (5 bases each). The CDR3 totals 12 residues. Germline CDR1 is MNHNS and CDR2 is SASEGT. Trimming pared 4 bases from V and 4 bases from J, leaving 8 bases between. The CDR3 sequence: CASSGDGYEQYF. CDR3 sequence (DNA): TGTGCCAGCAGTGGGGACGGGTACGAGCAGTACTTC.

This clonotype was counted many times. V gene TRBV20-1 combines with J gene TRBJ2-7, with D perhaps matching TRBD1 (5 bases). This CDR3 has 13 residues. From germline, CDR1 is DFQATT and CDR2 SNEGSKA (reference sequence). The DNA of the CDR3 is TGCATGACAGAACCTCGAACAACCTACGAGCAGTACTTC. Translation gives CMTEPRTTYEQYF.

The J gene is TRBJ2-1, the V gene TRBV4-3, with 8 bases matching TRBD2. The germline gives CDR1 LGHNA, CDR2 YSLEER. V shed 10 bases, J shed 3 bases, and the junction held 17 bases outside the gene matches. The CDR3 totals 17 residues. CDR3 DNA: TGCGCCAACCGGAGAACAGGGAGGACTAGCCACTACAATGAGCAGTTCTTC. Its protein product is CANRRTGRTSHYNEQFF.

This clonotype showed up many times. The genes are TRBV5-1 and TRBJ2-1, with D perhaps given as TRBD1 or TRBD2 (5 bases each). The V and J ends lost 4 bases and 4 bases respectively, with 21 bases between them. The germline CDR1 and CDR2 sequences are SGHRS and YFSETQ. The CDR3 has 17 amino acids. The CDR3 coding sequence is TGCGCCAGCAGCACGGGGCTCCAAGAAGGACATTACAATGAGCAGTTCTTC. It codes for CASSTGLQEGHYNEQFF.

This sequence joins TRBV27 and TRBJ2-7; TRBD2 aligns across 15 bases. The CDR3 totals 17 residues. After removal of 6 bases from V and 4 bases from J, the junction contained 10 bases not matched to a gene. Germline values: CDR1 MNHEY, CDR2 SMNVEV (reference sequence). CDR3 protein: CASSLLGGLAGGYEQYF. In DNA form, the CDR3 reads TGTGCCAGCAGCCTACTGGGGGGACTAGCGGGGGGATACGAGCAGTACTTC.

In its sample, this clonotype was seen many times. The CDR3 here is CASSSPTREITDTQYF. CDR3 DNA sequence: TGTGCCAGCAGCTCCCCCACCAGGGAGATCACAGATACGCAGTATTTT. This chain connects TRBV7-9 to TRBJ2-3, with D perhaps TRBD1 or TRBD2 (5 bases each). CDR3 size: 16 residues. The ends were cut back, 4 bases at V and 2 bases at J, with 16 bases in the middle. Germline values: CDR1 SEHNR, CDR2 FQNEAQ (reference sequence).

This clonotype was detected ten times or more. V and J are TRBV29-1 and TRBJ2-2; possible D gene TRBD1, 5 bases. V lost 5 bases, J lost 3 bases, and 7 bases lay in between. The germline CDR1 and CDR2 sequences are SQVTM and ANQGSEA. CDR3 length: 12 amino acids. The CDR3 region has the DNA TGCAGCGTTCAAGGGGACACCGGGGAGCTGTTTTTT. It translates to CSVQGDTGELFF.

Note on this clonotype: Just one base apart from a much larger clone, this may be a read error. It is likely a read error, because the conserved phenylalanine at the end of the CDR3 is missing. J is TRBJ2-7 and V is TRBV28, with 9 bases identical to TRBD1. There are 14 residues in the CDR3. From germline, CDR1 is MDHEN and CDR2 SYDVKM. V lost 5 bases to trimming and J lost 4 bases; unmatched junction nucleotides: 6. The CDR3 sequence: CASSPTGGIYEQYS. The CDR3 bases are TGTGCCAGCAGTCCCACAGGGGGCATTTACGAGCAGTACTCC.

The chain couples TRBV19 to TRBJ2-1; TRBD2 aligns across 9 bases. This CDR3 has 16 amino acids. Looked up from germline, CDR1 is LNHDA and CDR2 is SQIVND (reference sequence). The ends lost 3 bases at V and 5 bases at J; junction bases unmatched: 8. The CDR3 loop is CASSIGGRAAHNEQFF. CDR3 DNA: TGTGCCAGTAGTATCGGCGGGAGGGCGGCGCACAATGAGCAGTTCTTC.

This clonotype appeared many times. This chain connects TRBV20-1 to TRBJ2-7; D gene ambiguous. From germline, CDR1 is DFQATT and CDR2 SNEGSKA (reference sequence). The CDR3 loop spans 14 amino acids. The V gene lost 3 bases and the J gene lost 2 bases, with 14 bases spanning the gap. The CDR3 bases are TGCAGTGCTAGTTTTCCGGCGGCCACCTACGAGCAGTACTTC. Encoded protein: CSASFPAATYEQYF.

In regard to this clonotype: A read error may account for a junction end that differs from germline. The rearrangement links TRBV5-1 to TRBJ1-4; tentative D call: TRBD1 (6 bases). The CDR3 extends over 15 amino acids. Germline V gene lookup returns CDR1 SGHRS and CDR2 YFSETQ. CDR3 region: CASSLGGQLPETLFF. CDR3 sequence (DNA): TGCGCCAGCAGCTTGGGAGGACAGCTACCTGAAACACTGTTTTTT.

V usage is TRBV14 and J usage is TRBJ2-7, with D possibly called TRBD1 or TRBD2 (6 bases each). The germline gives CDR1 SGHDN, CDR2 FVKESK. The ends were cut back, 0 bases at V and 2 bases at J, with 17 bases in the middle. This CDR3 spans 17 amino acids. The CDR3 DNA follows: TGTGCCAGCAGCCAAGACGAGATCGGGGGACAACCCTACGAGCAGTACTTC. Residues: CASSQDEIGGQPYEQYF.

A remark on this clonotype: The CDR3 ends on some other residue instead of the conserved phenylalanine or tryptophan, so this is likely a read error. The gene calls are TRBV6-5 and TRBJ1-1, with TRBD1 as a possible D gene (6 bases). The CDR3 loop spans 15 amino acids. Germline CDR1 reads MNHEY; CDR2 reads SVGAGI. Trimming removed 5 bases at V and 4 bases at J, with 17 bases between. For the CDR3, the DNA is TGTGCCAGCAGTCCAACACAGGGATGGGGCACTGAAGCTTTCCTT. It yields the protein CASSPTQGWGTEAFL.

For the CDR3, the DNA is TGCGCCAGCAGTGACAGGGGAGTCGCGTTTTTT. Residues: CASSDRGVAFF. This chain connects TRBV10-2 to TRBJ1-4; possibly TRBD1 for D (6 bases). There are 11 residues in the CDR3. Trimming shortened V by 3 bases and J by 16 bases, and 12 bases separated the two germline ends. Looked up from germline, CDR1 is WSHSY and CDR2 is SAAADI.